The clone carrying this T cell receptor (beta chain) has just a few counts. The sample contains more than one DNA sequence encoding this CDR3. The record originates from a study of beta chain features in type 1 diabetes. Staining for CD45RO/CCR7/CD25/CD127/CD95/CD27 allowed sorting of CD4+ naive, central memory, regulatory and stem cell-like memory cells. What was sequenced were expressed TCRB transcripts, since all of the isolated RNA had been reverse transcribed. The table came from immunoSEQ multiplex PCR; TCRdb's copy has only in-frame clones and leaves some out. The sample yields fewer than 400,000 clones, approximately 8.2% seen once. Germline loops: CDR1 SQVTM, CDR2 ANQGSEA. Trimming took 3 bases from V and 4 from J; bases not matched to a gene: 4. The CDR3 is 13 residues long.

The J gene is TRBJ2-5, the V gene TRBV29-1; 8 nucleotides agree with TRBD1. Material: central memory CD4+ T cells from blood. This receptor was obtained from a young woman in good health. CDR3 in amino acids: CSVDQGAAETQYF. CDR3 coding DNA: TGCAGCGTTGATCAGGGGGCTGCAGAGACCCAGTACTTC.